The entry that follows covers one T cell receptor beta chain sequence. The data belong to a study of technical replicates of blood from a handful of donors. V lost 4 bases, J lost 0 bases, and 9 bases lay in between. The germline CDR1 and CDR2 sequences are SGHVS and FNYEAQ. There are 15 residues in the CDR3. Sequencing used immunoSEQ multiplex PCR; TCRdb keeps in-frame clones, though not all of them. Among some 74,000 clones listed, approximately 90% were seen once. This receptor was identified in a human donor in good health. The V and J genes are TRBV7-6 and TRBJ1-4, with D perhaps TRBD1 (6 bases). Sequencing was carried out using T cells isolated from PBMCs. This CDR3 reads CASSSSGATNEKLFF. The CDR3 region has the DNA TGTGCCAGCAGCTCCTCAGGGGCAACTAATGAAAAACTGTTTTTT.